These 16 T cell receptor beta chains originate from one sample sequenced in a study of shared clonotypes between healthy human individuals. TCRdb's copy holds only in-frame clones and misses some; the assay was immunoSEQ multiplex PCR. Of 2 million to 2.5 million clones listed, more than 80% are singletons. Sample: naive CD4+ T cells from PBMCs. Noted subset: CD45RA+ positively selected. The receptors derive from a man younger than 30 in good health. Some clones in this sample may be carry-over from other donors' samples.

V gene TRBV5-1 combines with J gene TRBJ1-3; D might be TRBD1 (5 bases). Trimming pared 4 bases from V and 3 bases from J, leaving 17 bases between. The CDR3 contains 16 residues. Germline V gene sequence: CDR1 SGHRS, CDR2 YFSETQ. In DNA, the CDR3 is TGCGCCAGCAGCAACGGGCCACAGGAGAGTGGAAACACCATATATTTT. Protein product: CASSNGPQESGNTIYF.

The chain employs TRBV7-3 and TRBJ2-3, with D perhaps given as TRBD1 or TRBD2 (5 bases each). This CDR3 is 15 amino acids long. Germline V CDR1 and CDR2: SGHTA, FQGTGA. Trimming left V 0 bases short and J 6 bases short, with 13 bases between. The CDR3: CASSLTRDPSDTQYF. In nucleotides, the CDR3 is TGTGCCAGCAGCTTAACCAGGGACCCGTCGGATACGCAGTATTTT. Full variable domain (missing parts from reference TRBV7-3 and TRBJ2-3): GAGVSQTPSNKVTEKGKYVELRCDPISGHTALYWYRQSLGQGPEFLIYFQGTGAADDSGLPNDRFFAVRPEGSVSTLKIQRTERGDSAVYLCASSLTRDPSDTQYFGPGTRLTVL.

The rearrangement joins TRBV7-7 to TRBJ1-4; 8 bases map to TRBD1. Trimming at V came to 1 base and at J to 10 bases, leaving 5 bases not matched to a gene. Germline CDR1 and CDR2: SSHAT and FNYEAQ (reference sequence). This CDR3 region has 14 residues. Here the CDR3 DNA reads TGTGCCAGCAGCTTAGGGACAGGGATGGGAAAACTGTTTTTT. This encodes CASSLGTGMGKLFF.

This clone was seen a handful of times. The same CDR3 is also encoded by other DNA sequences in this sample. V gene TRBV6-4 combines with J gene TRBJ1-1, with D uncertain. This CDR3 is 14 amino acids long. V lost 6 bases, J lost 2 bases, and 13 bases lay in between. Germline CDR1 MRHNA, CDR2 SNTAGT. CDR3 bases: TGTGCCAGCAGCCCGACGGGAGGAAACACTGAAGCTTTCTTT. The encoded protein is CASSPTGGNTEAFF.

This chain joins TRBV19 and TRBJ2-7; the D is unclear. Germline CDR1 and CDR2: LNHDA and SQIVND (reference sequence). The CDR3 spans 13 residues. The V and J ends lost 6 bases and 4 bases respectively, with 13 bases between them. The chain's CDR3 is CASSEAMGYEQYF. In DNA form, the CDR3 reads TGTGCCAGTAGCGAAGCGATGGGTTACGAGCAGTACTTC.

J is TRBJ1-4 and V is TRBV2; TRBD1 is a possible D gene (5 bases). The CDR3 is 14 residues long. Germline assignment: CDR1 SNHLY and CDR2 FYNNEI. V lost 5 bases, J lost 5 bases, and 12 bases lay in between. The CDR3 loop is CASSLDSINEKLFF. As DNA, the CDR3 is TGTGCCAGCAGTCTTGACAGCATAAATGAAAAACTGTTTTTT.

J is TRBJ2-1 and V is TRBV4-2; 11 nucleotides agree with TRBD2. Trimming took 3 bases from V and 6 from J; bases not matched to a gene: 7. The CDR3 totals 16 residues. Germline loops: CDR1 LGHNA, CDR2 YNFKEQ. The CDR3 DNA reads as TGTGCCAGCAGCCAGGACGGGGGACTAGCGGCCAATGAGCAGTTCTTC. Translating gives CASSQDGGLAANEQFF.

The chain is built from TRBV5-8 and TRBJ2-7; D is perhaps TRBD1 or TRBD2 (6 bases each). Germline V CDR1 and CDR2: SGHTS, YDEGEE. The CDR3 has 16 residues. With 0 bases removed from V and 3 bases from J, the gap between germline ends came to 16 bases. The CDR3: CASSLVVTRGLYEQYF. The CDR3 region has the DNA TGTGCCAGCAGCTTGGTAGTTACCCGGGGGCTCTACGAGCAGTACTTC. Full variable domain (remainder filled in from reference TRBV5-8 and TRBJ2-7): EAGVTQSPTHLIKTRGQQATLRCSPISGHTSVYWYQQALGLGLQFLLWYDEGEERNRGNFPPRFSGRQFPNYSSELNVNALELEDSALYLCASSLVVTRGLYEQYFGPGTRLTVT.

On this clone itself: Within the sample, other DNA sequences also encode this same CDR3. The CDR3 DNA sequence: TGTGCCAGCGGGAGACCCTACGAGCAGTACTTC. It encodes CASGRPYEQYF. The chain joins TRBV28 to TRBJ2-7; tentative D call: TRBD2 (5 bases). CDR1 MDHEN and CDR2 SYDVKM come from the germline V gene. The V gene lost 8 bases and the J gene lost 2 bases, with 7 bases spanning the gap. This CDR3 has 11 residues. Complete variable domain (other parts from reference TRBV28 and TRBJ2-7): DVKVTQSSRYLVKRTGEKVFLECVQDMDHENMFWYRQDPGLGLRLIYFSYDVKMKEKGDIPEGYSVSREKKERFSLILESASTNQTSMYLCASGRPYEQYFGPGTRLTVT.

The chain joins TRBV10-2 to TRBJ2-7, with unresolved D. V was cut by 8 bases and J by 0 bases, with 11 bases left in between. There are 13 residues in the CDR3. Per the germline V gene, CDR1 is WSHSY and CDR2 is SAAADI. CDR3 region: CASGRRYSYEQYF. The CDR3 DNA follows: TGCGCCAGCGGACGGCGGTACTCCTACGAGCAGTACTTC.

The chain recombines TRBV9 with TRBJ2-5, with TRBD2 as a possible D gene (6 bases). The CDR3 runs to 15 residues. V was clipped by 0 bases and J by 5 bases, with 14 bases between them. Germline CDR1 reads SGDLS; CDR2 reads YYNGEE. CDR3 region: CASSVGGTLGETQYF. The CDR3 DNA is TGTGCCAGCAGCGTAGGCGGGACTCTTGGGGAGACCCAGTACTTC.

J is TRBJ2-3 and V is TRBV29-1; 7 bases line up with TRBD2. J lost 3 bases, V lost 6 bases, and 12 bases had no gene match. The CDR3 is made up of 15 amino acids. CDR1 is SQVTM and CDR2 is ANQGSEA in the germline V gene. The CDR3 is CSVPSDWGGTDTQYF. For the CDR3, the DNA is TGCAGCGTCCCATCGGACTGGGGGGGAACAGATACGCAGTATTTT.

The chain has TRBV2 and TRBJ1-4; D may be TRBD1 (5 bases). CDR1 and CDR2 (germline): SNHLY, FYNNEI. The CDR3 runs 15 residues. V lost 7 bases to trimming and J lost 7 bases, with 19 bases between them. The CDR3 DNA sequence: TGTGCCAGCACCCTAGCCGGGACTCGACGTGAAAAACTGTTTTTT. Protein sequence: CASTLAGTRREKLFF.

The chain couples TRBV12-5 to TRBJ1-2; 7 bases agree with TRBD1. V trimming: 5 bases; J trimming: 5 bases; junction bases outside the gene matches: 5. The length of the CDR3 is 13 residues. Germline V gene sequence: CDR1 LGHNT, CDR2 FRNRAP. CDR3 loop: CASGQTGVYGYTF. CDR3 nucleotide sequence: TGTGCTAGTGGTCAAACAGGGGTTTATGGCTACACCTTC. The full variable domain, in which reference TRBV12-5 and TRBJ1-2 provide the parts outside the CDR3, is DARVTQTPRHKVTEMGQEVTMRCQPILGHNTVFWYRQTMMQGLELLAYFRNRAPLDDSGMPKDRFSAEMPDATLATLKIQPSEPRDSAVYFCASGQTGVYGYTFGSGTRLTVV.

A few counts support this clone. The chain joins TRBV5-1 to TRBJ1-4; no clear D gene. The CDR3 sequence is 14 residues long. The V gene lost 0 bases and the J gene lost 7 bases, with 10 bases spanning the gap. CDR1 is SGHRS and CDR2 is YFSETQ in the germline V gene. CDR3 nucleotide sequence: TGCGCCAGCAGCTTGGAGACCCCACGTGAAAAACTGTTTTTT. This codes for CASSLETPREKLFF.

The chain has TRBV18 and TRBJ2-1, with D unresolved. The CDR3 spans 13 residues. Germline loops: CDR1 KGHSH, CDR2 LQKENI. V gave up 2 bases and J gave up 5 bases, with 7 bases separating them. Here the CDR3 DNA reads TGTGCCAGCTCACCATCCCTTAACAATGAGCAGTTCTTC. This sequence encodes CASSPSLNNEQFF.